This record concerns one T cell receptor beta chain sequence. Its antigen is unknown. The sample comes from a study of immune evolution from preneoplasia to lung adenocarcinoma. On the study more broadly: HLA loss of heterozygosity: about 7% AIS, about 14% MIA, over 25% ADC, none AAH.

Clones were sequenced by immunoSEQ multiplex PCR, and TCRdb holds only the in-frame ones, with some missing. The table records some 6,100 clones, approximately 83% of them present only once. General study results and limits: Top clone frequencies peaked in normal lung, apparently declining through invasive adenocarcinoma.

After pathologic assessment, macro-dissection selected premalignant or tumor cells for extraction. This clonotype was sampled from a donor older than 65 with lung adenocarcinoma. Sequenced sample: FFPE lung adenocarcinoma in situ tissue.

In nucleotides, the CDR3 is TGTGCCAGCTCACCAATTCCAGGGAGTGGGACTGAAGCTTTCTTT. It codes for CASSPIPGSGTEAFF. The chain employs TRBV18 and TRBJ1-1; D may be TRBD1 (5 bases). This CDR3 is 15 amino acids long. The ends were cut back, 2 bases at V and 5 bases at J, with 15 bases in the middle. Germline CDR1 reads KGHSH; CDR2 reads LQKENI.